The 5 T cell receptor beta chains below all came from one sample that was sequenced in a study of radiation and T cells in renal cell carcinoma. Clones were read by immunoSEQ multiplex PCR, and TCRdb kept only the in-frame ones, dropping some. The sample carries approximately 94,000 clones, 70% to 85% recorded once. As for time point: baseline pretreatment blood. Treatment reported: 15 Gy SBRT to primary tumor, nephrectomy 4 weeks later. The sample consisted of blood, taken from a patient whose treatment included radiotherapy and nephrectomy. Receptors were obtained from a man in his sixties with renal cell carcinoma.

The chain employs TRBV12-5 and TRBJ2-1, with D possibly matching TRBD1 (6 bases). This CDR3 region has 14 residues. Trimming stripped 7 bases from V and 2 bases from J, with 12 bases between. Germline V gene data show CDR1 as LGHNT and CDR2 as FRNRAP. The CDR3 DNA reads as TGTGCTAGTGCTACAGGGAATCCCTACAATGAGCAGTTCTTC. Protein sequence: CASATGNPYNEQFF.

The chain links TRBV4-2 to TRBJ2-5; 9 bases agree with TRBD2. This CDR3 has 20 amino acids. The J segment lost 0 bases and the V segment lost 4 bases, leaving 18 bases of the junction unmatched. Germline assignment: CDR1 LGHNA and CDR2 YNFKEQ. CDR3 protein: CASSLHSTSGATGYQETQYF. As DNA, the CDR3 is TGTGCCAGCAGCCTCCACTCGACTAGCGGAGCCACCGGGTACCAAGAGACCCAGTACTTC.

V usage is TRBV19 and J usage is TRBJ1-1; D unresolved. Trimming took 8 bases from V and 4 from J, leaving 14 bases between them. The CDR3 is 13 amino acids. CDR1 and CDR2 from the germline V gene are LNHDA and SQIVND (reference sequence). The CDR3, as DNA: TGTGCCAGTGGAGGCACTCTGGGCACTGAAGCTTTCTTT. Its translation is CASGGTLGTEAFF.

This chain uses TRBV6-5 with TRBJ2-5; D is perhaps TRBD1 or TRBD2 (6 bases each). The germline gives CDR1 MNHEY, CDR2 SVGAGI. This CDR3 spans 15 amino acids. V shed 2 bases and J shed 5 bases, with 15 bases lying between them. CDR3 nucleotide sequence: TGTGCCAGCAGTTACCTCGTCGGGGGCCGGGAGACCCAGTACTTC. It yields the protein CASSYLVGGRETQYF.

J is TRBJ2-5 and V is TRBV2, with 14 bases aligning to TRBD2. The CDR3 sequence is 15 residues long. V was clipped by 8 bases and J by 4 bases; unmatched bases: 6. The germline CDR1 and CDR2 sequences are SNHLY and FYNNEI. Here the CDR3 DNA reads TGTGCCAGCGGAGGGACTAGCGGGAGCAGAGAGACCCAGTACTTC. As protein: CASGGTSGSRETQYF.